The next 17 T cell receptor beta chains were all read from a single sample in a study of immune characterization of retroperitoneal liposarcoma. TCRdb called the PCR reads again in MiXCR, with one record for every CDR3 protein. The data hold some 11,000 distinct CDR3 sequences, with about 50% observed a single time. Material: tumor tissue. These receptors were obtained from a female donor with retroperitoneal liposarcoma.

This clonotype was seen only a few times. The V and J genes are TRBV12-3 or TRBV12-4 and TRBJ1-1; D remains ambiguous. Trimming cost V 7 bases and J 10 bases, with 10 bases left between them. CDR3 length: 10 amino acids. CDR3 in amino acids: CASTSGRAFF. CDR3 bases: TGTGCCAGCACCTCCGGAAGAGCTTTCTTT.

V usage is TRBV11-2 and J usage is TRBJ1-1; D is unresolved. This CDR3 contains 14 residues. V lost 7 bases, J lost 5 bases, and 17 bases lay in between. CDR1 SGHAT and CDR2 FQNNGV come from the germline V gene. This CDR3 is CASTPAGRRTEAFF. Here the CDR3 DNA reads TGTGCCAGCACCCCGGCGGGGAGGAGGACTGAAGCTTTCTTT.

Here the CDR3 DNA reads TGTGCCAGCGCTGAGGGGGGGGTTAACTATGGCTACACCTTC. Protein: CASAEGGVNYGYTF. The chain is built from TRBV6-1 and TRBJ1-2, with D possibly TRBD1 on 6 matching bases. CDR1 is MNHNS, CDR2 SASEGT, per germline. V was pared by 8 bases and J by 1 base, with 14 bases between. The CDR3 is 14 residues long.

The V gene is TRBV7-8, the J gene TRBJ2-5, with D possibly TRBD2 on 7 matching bases. V was trimmed by 3 bases and J by 5 bases, leaving 16 bases between them. There are 15 residues in the CDR3. Germline CDR1 and CDR2: SGHVS and FQNEAQ. The CDR3 loop is CASSLIGGGRETQYF. CDR3 bases: TGTGCCAGCAGCTTGATTGGGGGGGGCCGGGAGACCCAGTACTTC. Together with reference TRBV7-8 and TRBJ2-5, the CDR3 gives the full variable domain: GAGVSQSPRYKVAKRGQDVALRCDPISGHVSLFWYQQALGQGPEFLTYFQNEAQLDKSGLPSDRFFAERPEGSVSTLKIQRTQQEDSAVYLCASSLIGGGRETQYFGPGTRLLVL.

This chain connects TRBV7-2 to TRBJ2-1, with D perhaps matching TRBD2 (5 bases). CDR3 length: 15 residues. The germline V gene encodes CDR1 SGHTA and CDR2 FQGNSA. The V end was cut by 1 base, the J end by 0 bases, with 7 bases between. The CDR3 protein is CASSLVGSSYNEQFF. For the CDR3, the DNA is TGTGCCAGCAGCTTAGTGGGGAGCTCCTACAATGAGCAGTTCTTC.

The rearrangement links TRBV6-1 to TRBJ2-5; 9 positions agree with TRBD2. Trimming cost V 8 bases and J 3 bases; bases outside gene matches: 4. This CDR3 comprises 13 residues. CDR1 and CDR2 (germline): MNHNS, SASEGT. As DNA, the CDR3 is TGTGCCAGCGGGCGGGGGGGAGAAGAGACCCAGTACTTC. Its protein product is CASGRGGEETQYF.

This clonotype is classed as medium-sized. The rearrangement joins TRBV6-1 to TRBJ2-7, with 8 bases identical to TRBD1. Germline values: CDR1 MNHNS, CDR2 SASEGT. The CDR3 extends over 13 amino acids. Trimming removed 5 bases from V and 2 bases from J; junction bases left unmatched: 2. The CDR3 nucleotides read TGTGCCAGCAGTAGGACAGGGCCCTACGAGCAGTACTTC. Protein: CASSRTGPYEQYF.

This clonotype was seen a handful of times. The V call is TRBV7-2, the J call TRBJ2-1, with 7 nucleotides matching TRBD1. The CDR3 covers 17 residues. V shed 5 bases and J 13 bases; nucleotides not matched to a gene: 23. CDR1 is SGHTA and CDR2 is FQGNSA in the germline V gene. The CDR3 region is CASSIDPAGTVHGTQFF. In nucleotides, the CDR3 is TGTGCCAGCAGCATAGACCCAGCCGGGACAGTTCATGGGACCCAGTTCTTC. Using reference TRBV7-2 and TRBJ2-1 for the parts outside the CDR3, the full variable domain is GAGVSQSPSNKVTEKGKDVELRCDPISGHTALYWYRQSLGQGLEFLIYFQGNSAPDKSGLPSDRFSAERTGGSVSTLTIQRTQQEDSAVYLCASSIDPAGTVHGTQFFGPGTRLTVL.

V and J are TRBV28 and TRBJ1-4, with D unclear. Germline CDR1 reads MDHEN; CDR2 reads SYDVKM. V was shortened by 5 bases and J by 0 bases, with 13 bases between the two germline ends. The CDR3 is 16 residues long. CDR3 sequence reads: CASSPRNVATNEKLFF. CDR3 DNA sequence: TGTGCCAGCAGTCCAAGAAACGTTGCAACTAATGAAAAACTGTTTTTT. The full variable domain, with the rest looked up from reference TRBV28 and TRBJ1-4, is DVKVTQSSRYLVKRTGEKVFLECVQDMDHENMFWYRQDPGLGLRLIYFSYDVKMKEKGDIPEGYSVSREKKERFSLILESASTNQTSMYLCASSPRNVATNEKLFFGSGTQLSVL.

This clonotype is termed medium-sized (0.01 to 0.1%). This chain uses TRBV6-1 with TRBJ2-1, with 7 nucleotides matching TRBD1. The end of the DNA aligns better with TRBJ2-7, so the J call may be wrong. Germline V CDR1 and CDR2: MNHNS, SASEGT. The CDR3 length is 14 residues. DNA for the CDR3: TGTGCCAGCACCCGACAGGGACCCTACAATGAGCAGTACTTC. Translating it yields CASTRQGPYNEQYF.

The V call is TRBV7-8, the J call TRBJ2-5; 8 nucleotides align to TRBD2. TRBJ2-7 matches the DNA end more closely, so the J call is doubtful. Germline-derived CDR1 and CDR2 are SGHVS and FQNEAQ. This CDR3 has 15 amino acids. The CDR3 sequence: CASSWAFGRAYEQYF. CDR3 coding DNA: TGTGCCAGCAGCTGGGCCTTCGGGAGGGCCTACGAGCAGTACTTC.

J is TRBJ2-5 and V is TRBV6-8; weak D call: TRBD2 (7 bases). The J call is uncertain, as TRBJ2-7 better fits the DNA end. Looked up from germline, CDR1 is MNHGY and CDR2 is SAAAGT. This CDR3 has 14 residues. CDR3 nucleotides: TGTGCCAGCAGAATGGGGCGGGGGCTCAACGAGCAGTACTTC. This encodes CASRMGRGLNEQYF.

The chain uses TRBV6-1 and TRBJ2-1; 9 bases map to TRBD2. The germline V gene encodes CDR1 MNHNS and CDR2 SASEGT. The CDR3 runs to 15 residues. J was trimmed by 6 bases and V by 6 bases; bases with no gene match: 9. The CDR3 here is CASRGGLAASNEQFF. In nucleotides, the CDR3 is TGTGCCAGCAGGGGGGGACTAGCAGCTTCCAATGAGCAGTTCTTC.

This clonotype came up a few times. The chain recombines TRBV7-2 with TRBJ2-1; no firm D call. This CDR3 is 11 amino acids long. V was trimmed by 5 bases and J by 10 bases, leaving 9 bases between them. From germline, CDR1 is SGHTA and CDR2 FQGNSA. CDR3 amino acids: CASSNYDEQFF. CDR3 nucleotide sequence: TGTGCCAGCAGCAACTACGACGAGCAGTTCTTC.

The CDR3 DNA reads as TGTGCCAGCAGGGAGAGCCGACTCCATTCACCCCTCCACTTT. Its protein product is CASRESRLHSPLHF. The chain has TRBV11-2 and TRBJ1-6; D uncertain. Germline-derived CDR1 and CDR2 are SGHAT and FQNNGV. V lost 6 bases to trimming and J lost 8 bases, with 14 bases between them. This CDR3 contains 14 residues.

The chain employs TRBV12-3 or TRBV12-4 and TRBJ2-1; 8 positions match TRBD1. Trimming at V came to 2 bases and at J to 8 bases, leaving 2 bases not matched to a gene. The CDR3 has 13 amino acids. This chain's CDR3 is CASSLQGAHEQFF. The CDR3, as DNA: TGTGCCAGCAGTTTACAGGGGGCGCATGAGCAGTTCTTC.

This sequence joins TRBV6-2 or TRBV6-3 and TRBJ2-6; D is ambiguous. Germline V gene lookup returns CDR1 MNHEY and CDR2 SVGEGT. V was clipped by 6 bases and J by 3 bases, with 6 bases between them. The CDR3 covers 13 residues. As DNA, the CDR3 is TGTGCCAGCAGAGGTAATGGGGCCAACGTCCTGACTTTC. It encodes CASRGNGANVLTF.